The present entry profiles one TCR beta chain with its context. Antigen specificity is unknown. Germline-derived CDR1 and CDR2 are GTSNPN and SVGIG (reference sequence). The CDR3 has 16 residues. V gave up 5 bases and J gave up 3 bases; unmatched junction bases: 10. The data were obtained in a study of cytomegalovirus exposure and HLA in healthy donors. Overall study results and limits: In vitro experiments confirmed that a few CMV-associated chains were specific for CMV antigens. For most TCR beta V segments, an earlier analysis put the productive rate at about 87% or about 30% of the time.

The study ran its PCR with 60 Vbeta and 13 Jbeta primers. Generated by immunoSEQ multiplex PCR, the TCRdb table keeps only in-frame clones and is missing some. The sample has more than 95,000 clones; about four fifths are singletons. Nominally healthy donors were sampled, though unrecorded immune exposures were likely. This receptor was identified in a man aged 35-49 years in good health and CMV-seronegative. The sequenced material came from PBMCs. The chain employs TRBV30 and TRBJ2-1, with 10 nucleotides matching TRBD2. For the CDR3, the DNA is TGTGCCTGGGATGCAGCACGACTAGCGGGCTACAATGAGCAGTTCTTC. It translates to CAWDAARLAGYNEQFF. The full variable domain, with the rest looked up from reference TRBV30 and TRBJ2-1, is SQTIHQWPATLVQPVGSPLSLECTVEGTSNPNLYWYRQAAGRGLQLLFYSVGIGQISSEVPQNLSASRPQDRQFILSSKKLLLSDSGFYLCAWDAARLAGYNEQFFGPGTRLTVL.